Below are 22 T cell receptor beta chains sequenced from a single sample in a study of blood T cells in healthy people across ages. The authors ran a second PCR of about 6 to 11 cycles using a sample-barcoded 5' primer and a J-beta primer mix. TCRdb re-called the 5' RACE reads with MiXCR, one entry per CDR3 protein. In the table there are approximately 820,000 distinct CDR3 sequences, about 42% of which are singletons. The sequencing input was blood. The origin of the receptors is a man in his 60s in good health.

This clonotype was seen once. The V and J genes are TRBV12-3 or TRBV12-4 and TRBJ2-3; D is perhaps TRBD1 or TRBD2 (5 bases each). Trimming took off 3 bases at V and 2 bases at J, with 12 bases between the two ends. The CDR3 covers 15 residues. CDR3 amino acids: CASSFGWGTTDTQYF. CDR3 DNA sequence: TGTGCCAGCAGTTTCGGTTGGGGGACCACAGATACGCAGTATTTT.

This chain connects TRBV12-3 or TRBV12-4 to TRBJ1-2; 7 bases map to TRBD1. This CDR3 is built from 15 residues. J gave up 4 bases and V 5 bases, and 10 bases lay outside the gene matches. Written as DNA, the CDR3 is TGTGCCAGCAGTCCGGGACAGCTCTCCTCCTATGGCTACACCTTC. Protein sequence: CASSPGQLSSYGYTF.

The rearrangement uses TRBV29-1 and TRBJ2-5; D gene unclear. Germline V gene data show CDR1 as SQVTM and CDR2 as ANQGSEA. The CDR3 covers 13 residues. In DNA form, the CDR3 reads TGCGGCGCCGGCGGAGCAGTTGAAGAGACCCAGTACTTC. Translated: CGAGGAVEETQYF.

The rearrangement joins TRBV29-1 to TRBJ2-1; no clear D. Between the trimmed V and J ends, which lost 4 bases and 4 bases, there was a span of 20 bases. The CDR3 has 16 residues. Germline CDR1 SQVTM, CDR2 ANQGSEA. CDR3: CSVVLPNSIRYNEQFF. The DNA for the CDR3 is TGCAGCGTTGTCCTACCTAACTCGATTCGGTACAATGAGCAGTTCTTC.

In its sample, this clonotype was seen a few times. V usage is TRBV27 and J usage is TRBJ1-1, with 7 positions matching TRBD1. This CDR3 is 13 amino acids long. Germline trimming cut 0 bases from V and 5 bases from J; bases unmatched to any gene: 0. Germline-derived CDR1 and CDR2 are MNHEY and SMNVEV (reference sequence). CDR3: CASSLSQGTEAFF. CDR3 nucleotide sequence: TGTGCCAGCAGTTTATCACAGGGGACTGAAGCTTTCTTT.

The sample holds a few counts of this clonotype. V gene TRBV7-2 combines with J gene TRBJ2-5; no clear D. The CDR3 runs to 15 residues. V was clipped by 5 bases and J by 4 bases, with 17 bases between them. Germline CDR1 is SGHTA and CDR2 is FQGNSA. The CDR3: CASSASTEGIETQYF. CDR3 coding DNA: TGTGCCAGCAGCGCATCTACAGAAGGGATAGAGACCCAGTACTTC.

Ten or more counts support this clonotype. The chain is built from TRBV4-1 and TRBJ2-7; 9 bases line up with TRBD2. J was trimmed by 3 bases and V by 0 bases; bases with no gene match: 6. The CDR3 is 16 amino acids. CDR1 MGHRA and CDR2 YSYEKL come from the germline V gene. Written as DNA, the CDR3 is TGCGCCAGCAGCCAAGATATGCTAGCGGGGTTCTACGAGCAGTACTTC. It specifies CASSQDMLAGFYEQYF.

This clonotype was counted a few times. The rearrangement joins TRBV2 to TRBJ2-3; the D is unclear. CDR3 length: 11 residues. Trimming took off 7 bases at V and 5 bases at J, with 7 bases between the two ends. The germline gives CDR1 SNHLY, CDR2 FYNNEI. CDR3 sequence reads: CASMWVDTQYF. The CDR3 DNA follows: TGTGCCAGCATGTGGGTAGATACGCAGTATTTT.

This clonotype was seen only a few times. The chain joins TRBV4-3 to TRBJ2-5; possibly TRBD1 for D (6 bases). Trimming cost V 1 base and J 2 bases, with 8 bases left between them. CDR1 and CDR2 from the germline V gene are LGHNA and YSLEER. The CDR3 has 14 residues. This CDR3 reads CASSQAGTQETQYF. For the CDR3, the DNA is TGCGCCAGCAGCCAAGCCGGGACACAAGAGACCCAGTACTTC.

The CDR3 here is CSARDRGARGALNIQYF. DNA for the CDR3: TGCAGTGCTAGAGATCGGGGAGCGAGGGGGGCTTTAAACATTCAGTACTTC. The V gene is TRBV20-1, the J gene TRBJ2-4; either TRBD1 or TRBD2 may fit D (6 bases each). The CDR3 is made up of 17 amino acids. Germline V lookup: CDR1 DFQATT, CDR2 SNEGSKA (reference sequence). Trimming left V 0 bases short and J 6 bases short, with 21 bases between.

The rearrangement links TRBV5-6 to TRBJ1-2, with 8 bases fitting TRBD1. Germline V CDR1 and CDR2: SGHDT, YYEEEE. This CDR3 has 16 amino acids. V lost 2 bases, J lost 2 bases, and 8 bases stayed unmatched. The CDR3 DNA is TGTGCCAGCAGCTTTACCGGGACAGGCCTCAACTATGGCTACACCTTC. This translates into CASSFTGTGLNYGYTF.

This clonotype was detected ten times or more. The rearrangement joins TRBV29-1 to TRBJ1-2; D unclear. CDR1 and CDR2 from the germline V gene are SQVTM and ANQGSEA. The CDR3 is made up of 15 amino acids. V lost 6 bases, J lost 2 bases, and 19 bases lay in between. CDR3 loop: CSVNRGAARNYGYTF. CDR3 nucleotide sequence: TGCAGCGTCAATCGGGGTGCAGCTAGGAACTATGGCTACACCTTC.

This CDR3 reads CASSSDTRSYNEQFF. The CDR3, as DNA: TGTGCCAGCAGTTCGGACACCCGCTCCTACAATGAGCAGTTCTTC. V usage is TRBV2 and J usage is TRBJ2-1; a weak D match, TRBD1 (5 bases). CDR1 is SNHLY, CDR2 FYNNEI, per germline. The CDR3 covers 15 residues. The V end was cut by 5 bases, the J end by 0 bases, with 11 bases between.

In its sample, this clonotype was seen a few times. The rearrangement joins TRBV6-2 or TRBV6-3 to TRBJ2-7, with D possibly being TRBD2 (5 bases). The CDR3 contains 12 residues. Germline CDR1 is MNHEY and CDR2 is SVGEGT. V gave up 6 bases and J gave up 7 bases, with 13 bases separating them. The CDR3 DNA follows: TGTGCCAGCAGGCCAACTAGGGATGAGCAGTACTTC. This translates into CASRPTRDEQYF.

This clonotype has a count of ten or more. The chain is built from TRBV28 and TRBJ2-5; 9 nucleotides align to TRBD1. The junction had 6 bases not matched to a gene; V was cut back by 11 bases and J by 2 bases. The CDR3 length is 13 residues. Germline V gene sequence: CDR1 MDHEN, CDR2 SYDVKM. The CDR3 DNA follows: TGTGCCTCACGGGGGACAGGGCAAGAGACCCAGTACTTC. This encodes CASRGTGQETQYF. Full variable domain (rest looked up from reference TRBV28 and TRBJ2-5): DVKVTQSSRYLVKRTGEKVFLECVQDMDHENMFWYRQDPGLGLRLIYFSYDVKMKEKGDIPEGYSVSREKKERFSLILESASTNQTSMYLCASRGTGQETQYFGPGTRLLVL.

V and J are TRBV6-5 and TRBJ2-3; 14 bases agree with TRBD2. CDR1 MNHEY and CDR2 SVGAGI come from the germline V gene. This CDR3 has 18 residues. The junction had 9 bases not matched to a gene; V was cut back by 2 bases and J by 5 bases. This CDR3 reads CASSYTTTSGGEGDTQYF. In nucleotides, the CDR3 is TGTGCCAGCAGTTACACCACGACTAGCGGGGGGGAGGGAGATACGCAGTATTTT.

The chain employs TRBV28 and TRBJ2-7; TRBD1 might be the D (6 bases). Germline V gives CDR1 MDHEN, CDR2 SYDVKM. CDR3 length: 14 residues. Trimming removed 6 bases from V and 2 bases from J, with 14 bases in between. The CDR3 nucleotides are TGTGCCAGCAGCCTAGGGGGACCGCCCTACGAGCAGTACTTC. The encoded protein is CASSLGGPPYEQYF.

The chain has TRBV12-3 or TRBV12-4 and TRBJ2-2; no reliable D call. The CDR3 covers 14 residues. Trimming took off 5 bases at V and 3 bases at J, with 10 bases between the two ends. CDR3 DNA: TGTGCCAGCAGTCCACAGAAACACACCGGGGAGCTGTTTTTT. Its protein product is CASSPQKHTGELFF.

This clonotype was counted only a few times. The rearrangement joins TRBV29-1 to TRBJ2-3; no firm D call. This CDR3 comprises 12 residues. The germline V gene encodes CDR1 SQVTM and CDR2 ANQGSEA. Trimming removed 7 bases at V and 0 bases at J, with 8 bases between. CDR3 nucleotide sequence: TGCAGCGGGAGTTCCAGCACAGATACGCAGTATTTT. This encodes CSGSSSTDTQYF.

The V and J genes are TRBV7-2 and TRBJ1-2; 7 nucleotides align to TRBD1. V lost 3 bases, J lost 1 base, and 5 bases stayed unmatched. Germline CDR1 reads SGHTA; CDR2 reads FQGNSA. This CDR3 is 15 amino acids long. CDR3 coding DNA: TGTGCCAGCAGCTTTTGGGACAGATTTAACTATGGCTACACCTTC. It yields the protein CASSFWDRFNYGYTF.

The chain combines TRBV6-2 or TRBV6-3 with TRBJ2-1; D unclear. This CDR3 is 13 amino acids long. The germline gives CDR1 MNHEY, CDR2 SVGEGT. V dropped 4 bases and J dropped 5 bases, with 9 bases sitting between them. CDR3 residues: CASSLAYDNEQFF. CDR3 bases: TGTGCCAGCAGTTTGGCCTACGACAATGAGCAGTTCTTC.

The V and J genes are TRBV29-1 and TRBJ2-1, with D possibly matching TRBD2 (6 bases). The DNA end is more similar to TRBJ2-7, so the J call may be wrong. This CDR3 region has 14 residues. CDR1 is SQVTM and CDR2 is ANQGSEA in the germline V gene. CDR3 coding DNA: TGCAGCGTTGCTAGGCGGGGTCTAACCTACGAGCAGTACTTC. Translating gives CSVARRGLTYEQYF.